These 2 T cell receptor beta chains were sequenced from one sample in a study of glioma-infiltrating T cells after dendritic cell vaccination. Here immunoSEQ multiplex PCR was the method, and the copy in TCRdb shows in-frame clones only, minus some. The sample consists of roughly 70,000 clones, approximately 80% of them appearing once. Material: blood, obtained before dendritic cell vaccination. Receptor source: a human donor with glioblastoma.

This sequence joins TRBV5-4 and TRBJ2-2, with TRBD2 matching 7 bases. Germline V gene lookup returns CDR1 SGHNT and CDR2 YYREEE (reference sequence). The CDR3 covers 17 residues. Trimming took 1 base from V and 0 from J; bases not matched to a gene: 6. As DNA, the CDR3 is TGTGCCAGCAGCTTGAACGGGGGGAAATCGAACACCGGGGAGCTGTTTTTT. The encoded protein is CASSLNGGKSNTGELFF.

This clone showed up just once. The chain employs TRBV5-1 and TRBJ2-3; 11 positions agree with TRBD2. The length of the CDR3 is 16 residues. In germline, CDR1 is SGHRS, CDR2 YFSETQ. The J segment lost 3 bases and the V segment lost 4 bases, leaving 7 bases of the junction unmatched. CDR3 sequence (DNA): TGCGCCAGCAGCGGTACTAGCGGGAGTTTGACAGATACGCAGTATTTT. Translation: CASSGTSGSLTDTQYF.